Shown below are 28 T cell receptor beta chains from a single sample sequenced in a study of cytomegalovirus exposure and HLA in healthy donors. With 60 Vbeta and 13 Jbeta primers, the PCR was carried out. Data came from immunoSEQ multiplex PCR; TCRdb stores just in-frame clones and leaves some out. Here the sample spans 200,000 or so clones, about 76% being singletons. Sequencing input: PBMCs. These receptors originate from a male donor in good health and CMV-seropositive.

The rearrangement links TRBV28 to TRBJ2-3; D gene uncertain. Germline CDR1 is MDHEN and CDR2 is SYDVKM. The CDR3 totals 13 residues. V was cut by 6 bases and J by 1 base, with 8 bases left in between. The DNA of the CDR3 is TGTGCCAGCAGCCCCGGAGGCACAGATACGCAGTATTTT. Translated, it gives CASSPGGTDTQYF.

The chain has TRBV7-3 and TRBJ2-3, with D possibly TRBD1 on 7 matching bases. V gave up 3 bases and J gave up 8 bases, with 9 bases separating them. CDR3 length: 12 amino acids. Germline lookup yields CDR1 SGHTA and CDR2 FQGTGA. CDR3 residues: CASSFQGGTQYF. DNA for the CDR3: TGTGCCAGCAGCTTTCAGGGGGGTACGCAGTATTTT.

The chain links TRBV7-3 to TRBJ2-3; TRBD2 matches at 12 bases. The CDR3 contains 16 residues. J lost 6 bases, V lost 5 bases, and 9 bases had no gene match. Germline CDR1 and CDR2: SGHTA and FQGTGA. Written as DNA, the CDR3 is TGTGCCAGCAGCCCCCGGACTAGCGGGAATACTGATACGCAGTATTTT. As protein: CASSPRTSGNTDTQYF.

The chain carries TRBV2 and TRBJ2-3, with 11 nucleotides matching TRBD1. J was trimmed by 6 bases and V by 8 bases; bases with no gene match: 10. The V gene's germline CDR1 is SNHLY and CDR2 FYNNEI. The CDR3 sequence is 15 residues long. The DNA for the CDR3 is TGTGCCAGCCCGAGGGGGACAGGGGGGAGGGATACGCAGTATTTT. The encoded protein is CASPRGTGGRDTQYF.

The chain carries TRBV7-7 and TRBJ2-3, with 10 bases lining up with TRBD1. Germline CDR1 and CDR2: SSHAT and FNYEAQ (reference sequence). The CDR3 runs to 15 residues. V lost 5 bases and J lost 1; bases outside the gene matches: 3. The CDR3 nucleotides read TGTGCCAGCAGCCGCGGGACAGGGGGCACAGATACGCAGTATTTT. It yields the protein CASSRGTGGTDTQYF.

The chain recombines TRBV5-1 with TRBJ1-2, with TRBD1 identical over 9 bases. V was clipped by 1 base and J by 2 bases; unmatched bases: 9. CDR1 is SGHRS, CDR2 YFSETQ, per germline. This CDR3 is 17 amino acids long. The CDR3 region has the DNA TGCGCCAGCAGCTTGTGGGGACAGGGAAGTAGCAACTATGGCTACACCTTC. This encodes CASSLWGQGSSNYGYTF.

The J gene is TRBJ1-2, the V gene TRBV18; 7 bases align to TRBD1. Germline V gives CDR1 KGHSH, CDR2 LQKENI. With V trimmed by 3 bases and J by 0 bases, 13 bases remained unmatched. This CDR3 contains 18 residues. The DNA of the CDR3 is TGTGCCAGCTCACCTTCTTCCGGGACAGCTTCTGCTAACTATGGCTACACCTTC. It is translated as CASSPSSGTASANYGYTF.

V gene TRBV18 combines with J gene TRBJ2-3; D ambiguous. The V end was cut by 5 bases, the J end by 5 bases, with 8 bases between. Germline V CDR1 and CDR2: KGHSH, LQKENI. The CDR3 consists of 12 residues. The CDR3 is CASSIPRDTQYF. Written as DNA, the CDR3 is TGTGCCAGCTCAATTCCCCGAGATACGCAGTATTTT.

The chain links TRBV6-6 to TRBJ1-2; D ambiguous. The CDR3 runs to 12 residues. Germline assignment: CDR1 MNHNY and CDR2 SVGAGI (reference sequence). V dropped 2 bases and J dropped 6 bases, with 7 bases sitting between them. The CDR3 is CASSYDGDGYTF. CDR3 nucleotides: TGTGCCAGCAGTTACGACGGGGATGGCTACACCTTC.

The gene calls are TRBV10-2 and TRBJ2-3, with D possibly being TRBD2 (5 bases). The CDR3 runs 15 residues. Germline assignment: CDR1 WSHSY and CDR2 SAAADI. V was pared by 3 bases and J by 1 base, with 11 bases between. The CDR3 DNA follows: TGCGCCAGCAGTGACCGGGGTACCCGCACAGATACGCAGTATTTT. It is translated as CASSDRGTRTDTQYF.

This clone showed up just a few times. The chain is built from TRBV19 and TRBJ2-5; 10 bases are a match to TRBD2. Per the germline V gene, CDR1 is LNHDA and CDR2 is SQIVND (reference sequence). The CDR3 spans 16 residues. Trimming took 6 bases from V and 7 from J; bases not matched to a gene: 14. The CDR3 loop is CASSVYSGGAKRTQYF. The DNA for the CDR3 is TGTGCCAGTAGCGTTTACAGCGGGGGGGCTAAACGGACCCAGTACTTC.

V gene TRBV7-9 combines with J gene TRBJ1-2, with a possible D match to TRBD1 (5 bases). The germline gives CDR1 SEHNR, CDR2 FQNEAQ (reference sequence). The V gene lost 3 bases and the J gene lost 4 bases, with 9 bases spanning the gap. The CDR3 totals 13 residues. The chain's CDR3 is CASSFRGGYGYTF. CDR3 sequence (DNA): TGTGCCAGCAGCTTTCGGGGGGGCTATGGCTACACCTTC.

The chain combines TRBV5-1 with TRBJ2-7, with TRBD2 matching 8 bases. The CDR3 is 18 residues long. CDR1 is SGHRS and CDR2 is YFSETQ in the germline V gene. V was clipped by 0 bases and J by 3 bases; unmatched bases: 14. The DNA of the CDR3 is TGCGCCAGCAGCTTGGAACCGGGGGGGCCTGGGTCTGTCTACGAGCAGTACTTC. The encoded protein is CASSLEPGGPGSVYEQYF.

The chain recombines TRBV7-6 with TRBJ1-5, with D perhaps TRBD1 (6 bases). The germline V and J ends were trimmed by 4 bases and 4 bases, with 11 bases remaining between them. Germline V gene sequence: CDR1 SGHVS, CDR2 FNYEAQ. This CDR3 comprises 14 residues. CDR3 residues: CASSSNQGNQPQHF. CDR3 bases: TGTGCCAGCAGCTCCAATCAGGGGAATCAGCCCCAGCATTTT.

The V gene is TRBV4-2, the J gene TRBJ2-4; D is undetermined. The V and J ends lost 0 bases and 6 bases respectively, with 3 bases between them. CDR1 and CDR2 (germline): LGHNA, YNFKEQ. This CDR3 spans 12 amino acids. DNA of the CDR3: TGTGCCAGCAGCCAAGACAGAAACATTCAGTACTTC. This codes for CASSQDRNIQYF.

The gene calls are TRBV4-3 and TRBJ1-6; 8 bases agree with TRBD1. J lost 9 bases, V lost 0 bases, and 4 bases had no gene match. In germline, CDR1 is LGHNA, CDR2 YSLEER. This CDR3 spans 15 amino acids. This chain's CDR3 is CASSQDRGPGSPLHF. The CDR3 bases are TGCGCCAGCAGCCAAGACAGGGGGCCCGGTTCACCCCTCCACTTT.

The chain carries TRBV19 and TRBJ1-5; the D gene is possibly TRBD1 (6 bases). The V end lost 6 bases, the J end lost 5 bases, and 14 bases lay between the germline ends. This CDR3 has 14 amino acids. The germline V gene encodes CDR1 LNHDA and CDR2 SQIVND (reference sequence). In DNA, the CDR3 is TGTGCCAGTAGGCCGGGACACCCCGATCAGCCCCAGCATTTT. This encodes CASRPGHPDQPQHF. The complete variable domain, with remaining parts taken from reference TRBV19 and TRBJ1-5, reads DGGITQSPKYLFRKEGQNVTLSCEQNLNHDAMYWYRQDPGQGLRLIYYSQIVNDFQKGDIAEGYSVSREKKESFPLTVTSAQKNPTAFYLCASRPGHPDQPQHFGDGTRLSIL.

The chain joins TRBV29-1 to TRBJ2-2; perhaps TRBD2 as D (5 bases). This CDR3 region has 15 residues. Germline V gene sequence: CDR1 SQVTM, CDR2 ANQGSEA. Trimming took off 0 bases at V and 4 bases at J, with 12 bases between the two ends. As DNA, the CDR3 is TGCAGCGTTGAAGATGAGGGCGAACCCACCGGGGAGCTGTTTTTT. Translated: CSVEDEGEPTGELFF.

This clone occurred a few times. The rearrangement joins TRBV25-1 to TRBJ1-6, with D maybe TRBD1 (6 bases). The length of the CDR3 is 17 residues. V lost 5 bases and J 9 bases, leaving 23 bases between the germline ends. Germline loops: CDR1 MGHDK, CDR2 SYGVNS. The CDR3 DNA sequence: TGTGCCAGCAGTAGAGTGGGCAGACAGGCGGACGGTTCACCCCTCCACTTT. This gives the protein CASSRVGRQADGSPLHF.

The count of this clone is one. The chain couples TRBV7-8 to TRBJ1-5; 7 bases fit TRBD1. The CDR3 spans 17 residues. CDR1 and CDR2 (germline): SGHVS, FQNEAQ. The V gene end was trimmed by 0 bases and the J gene end by 3 bases; junction bases not matched to a gene: 8. For the CDR3, the DNA is TGTGCCAGCAGCTTAGCCGTGGACAGGTACGACAATCAGCCCCAGCATTTT. Translation: CASSLAVDRYDNQPQHF.

A few counts support this clone. The rearrangement uses TRBV6-1 and TRBJ1-2; 7 bases align to TRBD1. The V segment lost 6 bases and the J segment 7 bases; nucleotides outside the gene matches: 8. The CDR3 is 13 amino acids. The germline V gene encodes CDR1 MNHNS and CDR2 SASEGT. This CDR3 is CASSRQGWSGYTF. CDR3 sequence (DNA): TGTGCCAGCAGCCGACAGGGTTGGTCTGGCTACACCTTC.

The chain is built from TRBV2 and TRBJ2-7; 11 bases are shared with TRBD1. CDR1 SNHLY and CDR2 FYNNEI come from the germline V gene. The CDR3 contains 14 residues. V trimming: 7 bases; J trimming: 3 bases; junction bases outside the gene matches: 5. The CDR3 coding sequence is TGTGCCAGCACGATCGGGACAGGGGGCTACGAGCAGTACTTC. This codes for CASTIGTGGYEQYF.

V gene TRBV10-3 combines with J gene TRBJ2-1; D gene ambiguous. CDR1 is ENHRY, CDR2 SYGVKD, per germline. Deletions cut 3 bases from V and 0 bases from J, with 12 bases between. The CDR3 has 16 residues. The CDR3 DNA reads as TGTGCCATCAGTGACCGACACTCCTCCTCCTACAATGAGCAGTTCTTC. This gives the protein CAISDRHSSSYNEQFF.

This chain connects TRBV9 to TRBJ2-3; D is perhaps TRBD2 (6 bases). This CDR3 contains 15 residues. V gave up 2 bases and J gave up 8 bases, with 18 bases separating them. The germline gives CDR1 SGDLS, CDR2 YYNGEE. CDR3 DNA sequence: TGTGCCAGCAGCGTCGGTCAGGCCGCCGGGGGTACGCAGTATTTT. Protein: CASSVGQAAGGTQYF. The whole variable domain, filled in from reference TRBV9 and TRBJ2-3, reads DSGVTQTPKHLITATGQRVTLRCSPRSGDLSVYWYQQSLDQGLQFLIQYYNGEERAKGNILERFSAQQFPDLHSELNLSSLELGDSALYFCASSVGQAAGGTQYFGPGTRLTVL.

This chain uses TRBV7-2 with TRBJ1-4; the D is unclear. The CDR3 loop spans 14 amino acids. Germline assignment: CDR1 SGHTA and CDR2 FQGNSA. Trimming pared 4 bases from V and 5 bases from J, leaving 11 bases between. The CDR3, as DNA: TGTGCCAGCAGCTCTACAACTAGGAATGAAAAACTGTTTTTT. This codes for CASSSTTRNEKLFF. The full variable domain, its missing parts supplied by reference TRBV7-2 and TRBJ1-4, is GAGVSQSPSNKVTEKGKDVELRCDPISGHTALYWYRQSLGQGLEFLIYFQGNSAPDKSGLPSDRFSAERTGGSVSTLTIQRTQQEDSAVYLCASSSTTRNEKLFFGSGTQLSVL.

The V and J genes are TRBV4-2 and TRBJ2-5; the match to TRBD1 covers 8 bases. With V trimmed by 1 base and J by 1 base, 11 bases remained unmatched. The germline V gene encodes CDR1 LGHNA and CDR2 YNFKEQ. The CDR3 covers 18 residues. CDR3 protein: CASSQGPGQGTFQETQYF. The CDR3 bases are TGTGCCAGCAGCCAAGGGCCCGGACAGGGAACATTCCAAGAGACCCAGTACTTC.

The chain recombines TRBV6-4 with TRBJ2-2; D may be TRBD1 (6 bases). The CDR3 sequence is 14 residues long. Trimming left V 6 bases short and J 4 bases short, with 12 bases between. Germline CDR1 MRHNA, CDR2 SNTAGT. The DNA of the CDR3 is TGTGCCAGCAGCTGGACAGTGCTCACCGGGGAGCTGTTTTTT. It specifies CASSWTVLTGELFF.

This chain joins TRBV7-9 and TRBJ1-1; D is possibly TRBD1 (6 bases). V lost 7 bases and J lost 3, with 21 bases in between. The CDR3 has 16 amino acids. In germline, CDR1 is SEHNR, CDR2 FQNEAQ (reference sequence). CDR3 region: CASTQKQGPQDTEAFF. The DNA for the CDR3 is TGTGCCAGCACCCAAAAACAGGGCCCTCAGGACACTGAAGCTTTCTTT.